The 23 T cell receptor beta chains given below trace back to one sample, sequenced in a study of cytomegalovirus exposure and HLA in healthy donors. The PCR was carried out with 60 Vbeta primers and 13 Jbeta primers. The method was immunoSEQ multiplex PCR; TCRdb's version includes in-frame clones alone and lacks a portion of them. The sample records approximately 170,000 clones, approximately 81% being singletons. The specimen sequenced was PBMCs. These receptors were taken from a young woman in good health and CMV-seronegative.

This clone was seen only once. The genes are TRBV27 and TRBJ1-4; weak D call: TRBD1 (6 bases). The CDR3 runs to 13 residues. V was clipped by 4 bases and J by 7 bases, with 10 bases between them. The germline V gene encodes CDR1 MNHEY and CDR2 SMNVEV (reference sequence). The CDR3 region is CASSSPGVEKLFF. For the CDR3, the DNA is TGTGCCAGCAGTTCCCCAGGGGTTGAAAAACTGTTTTTT.

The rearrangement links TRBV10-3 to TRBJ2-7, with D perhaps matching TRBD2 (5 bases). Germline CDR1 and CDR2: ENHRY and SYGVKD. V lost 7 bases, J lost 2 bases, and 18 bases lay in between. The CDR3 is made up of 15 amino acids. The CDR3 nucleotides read TGTGCCATCACGGCAATCCCTAGCACTACCTACGAGCAGTACTTC. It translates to CAITAIPSTTYEQYF.

DNA for the CDR3: TGTGCCTGGAGTGTACGCACAGGGACCGAGCAGTACTTC. Its translation is CAWSVRTGTEQYF. This chain uses TRBV30 with TRBJ2-7; possibly TRBD1 for D (6 bases). CDR1 and CDR2 (germline): GTSNPN, SVGIG (reference sequence). Trimming removed 0 bases at V and 6 bases at J, with 12 bases between. This CDR3 is 13 amino acids long.

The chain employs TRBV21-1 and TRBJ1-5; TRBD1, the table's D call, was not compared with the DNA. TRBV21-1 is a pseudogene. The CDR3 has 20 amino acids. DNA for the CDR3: TGTGCCAGCAGCTCAAGCGCGAACAGGGAAATGAGTTTTGGGAATCAGCCCCAGCATTTT. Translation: CASSSSANREMSFGNQPQHF.

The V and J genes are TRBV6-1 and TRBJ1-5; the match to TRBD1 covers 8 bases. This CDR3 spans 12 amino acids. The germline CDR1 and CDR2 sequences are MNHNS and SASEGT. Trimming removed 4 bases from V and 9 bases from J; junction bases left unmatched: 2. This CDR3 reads CASSGQGRPQHF. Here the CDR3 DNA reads TGTGCCAGCAGTGGACAGGGGCGGCCCCAGCATTTT.

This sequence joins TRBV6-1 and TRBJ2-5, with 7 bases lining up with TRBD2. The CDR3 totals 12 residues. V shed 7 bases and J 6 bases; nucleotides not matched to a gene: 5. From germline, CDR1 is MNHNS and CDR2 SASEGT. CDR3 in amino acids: CASKAGPKTQYF. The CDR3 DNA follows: TGTGCCAGCAAAGCGGGGCCGAAGACCCAGTACTTC.

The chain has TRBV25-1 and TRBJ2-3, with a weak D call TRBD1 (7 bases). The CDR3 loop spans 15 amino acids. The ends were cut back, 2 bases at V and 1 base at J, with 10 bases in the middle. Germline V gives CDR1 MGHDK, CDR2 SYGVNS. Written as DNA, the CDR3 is TGTGCCAGCAGTGAAGGAGGGACAGGCACAGATACGCAGTATTTT. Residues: CASSEGGTGTDTQYF.

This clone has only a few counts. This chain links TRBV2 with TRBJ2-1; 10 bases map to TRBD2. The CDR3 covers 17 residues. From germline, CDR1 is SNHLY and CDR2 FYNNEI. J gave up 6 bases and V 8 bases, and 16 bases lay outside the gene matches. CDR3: CASRRGRVAGGPNEQFF. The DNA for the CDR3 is TGTGCCAGCCGAAGGGGCCGAGTAGCGGGAGGTCCCAATGAGCAGTTCTTC. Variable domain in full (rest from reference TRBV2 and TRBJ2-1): EPEVTQTPSHQVTQMGQEVILRCVPISNHLYFYWYRQILGQKVEFLVSFYNNEISEKSEIFDDQFSVERPDGSNFTLKIRSTKLEDSAMYFCASRRGRVAGGPNEQFFGPGTRLTVL.

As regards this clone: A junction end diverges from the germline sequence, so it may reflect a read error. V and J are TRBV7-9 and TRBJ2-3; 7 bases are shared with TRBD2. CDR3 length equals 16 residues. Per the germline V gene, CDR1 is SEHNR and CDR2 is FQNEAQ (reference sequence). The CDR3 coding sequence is TGTTCCAGCAGCTCGGACGGGGGGATATTCACAGATACGCAGTATTTT. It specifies CSSSSDGGIFTDTQYF. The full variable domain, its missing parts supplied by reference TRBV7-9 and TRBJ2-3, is DTGVSQNPRHKITKRGQNVTFRCDPISEHNRLYWYRQTLGQGPEFLTYFQNEAQLEKSRLLSDRFSAERPKGSFSTLEIQRTEQGDSAMYLCSSSSDGGIFTDTQYFGPGTRLTVL.

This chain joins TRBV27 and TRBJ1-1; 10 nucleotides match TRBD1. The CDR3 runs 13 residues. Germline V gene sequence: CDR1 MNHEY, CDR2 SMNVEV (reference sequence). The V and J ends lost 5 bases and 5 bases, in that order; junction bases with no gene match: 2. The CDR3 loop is CASSGTGATEAFF. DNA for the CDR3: TGTGCCAGCAGTGGGACAGGGGCGACTGAAGCTTTCTTT.

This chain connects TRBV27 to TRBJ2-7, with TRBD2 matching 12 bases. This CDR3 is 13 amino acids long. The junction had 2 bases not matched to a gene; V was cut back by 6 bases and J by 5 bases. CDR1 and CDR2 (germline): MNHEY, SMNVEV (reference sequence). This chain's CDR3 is CASRRTSGNEQYF. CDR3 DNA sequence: TGTGCCAGCAGGCGGACTAGCGGGAACGAGCAGTACTTC.

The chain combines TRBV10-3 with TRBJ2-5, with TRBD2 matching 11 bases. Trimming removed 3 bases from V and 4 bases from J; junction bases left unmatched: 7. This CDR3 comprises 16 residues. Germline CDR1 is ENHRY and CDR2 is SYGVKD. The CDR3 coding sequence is TGTGCCATCAGTGACACTAGCGGGGGCACCCCAGAGACCCAGTACTTC. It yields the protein CAISDTSGGTPETQYF.

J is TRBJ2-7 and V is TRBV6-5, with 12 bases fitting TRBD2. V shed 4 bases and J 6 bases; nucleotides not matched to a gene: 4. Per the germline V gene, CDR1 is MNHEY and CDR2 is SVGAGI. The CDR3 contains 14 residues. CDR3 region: CASSSGLAGREQYF. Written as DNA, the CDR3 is TGTGCCAGCAGTTCCGGACTAGCGGGACGCGAGCAGTACTTC.

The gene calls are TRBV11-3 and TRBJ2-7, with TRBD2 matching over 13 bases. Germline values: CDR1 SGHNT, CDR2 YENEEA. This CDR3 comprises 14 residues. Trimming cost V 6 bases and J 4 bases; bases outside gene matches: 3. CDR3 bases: TGTGCCAGCAGTAGGACTAGCGGGAGATACGAGCAGTACTTC. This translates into CASSRTSGRYEQYF.

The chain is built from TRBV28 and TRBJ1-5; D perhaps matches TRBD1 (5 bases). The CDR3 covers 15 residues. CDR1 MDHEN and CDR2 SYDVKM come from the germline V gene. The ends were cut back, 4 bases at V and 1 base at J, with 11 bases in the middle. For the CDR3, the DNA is TGTGCCAGCAGTTGGCGGGGGATCAGCAATCAGCCCCAGCATTTT. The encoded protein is CASSWRGISNQPQHF.

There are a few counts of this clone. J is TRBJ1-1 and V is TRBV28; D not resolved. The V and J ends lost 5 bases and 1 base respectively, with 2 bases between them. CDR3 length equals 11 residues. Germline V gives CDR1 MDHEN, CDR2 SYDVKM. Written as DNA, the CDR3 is TGTGCCAGCAGTCAGAACACTGAAGCTTTCTTT. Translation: CASSQNTEAFF.

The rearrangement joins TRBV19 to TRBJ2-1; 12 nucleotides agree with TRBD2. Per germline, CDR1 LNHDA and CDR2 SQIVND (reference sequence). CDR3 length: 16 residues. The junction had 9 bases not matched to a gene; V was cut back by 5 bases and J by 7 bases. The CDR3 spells CASSEATSGRRNEQFF. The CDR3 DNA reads TGTGCCAGTAGTGAGGCTACTAGCGGGAGGAGAAATGAGCAGTTCTTC.

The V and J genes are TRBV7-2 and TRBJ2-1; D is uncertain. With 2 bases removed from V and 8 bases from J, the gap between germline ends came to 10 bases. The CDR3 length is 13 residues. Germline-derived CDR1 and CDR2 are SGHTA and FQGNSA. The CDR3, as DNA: TGTGCCAGCAGCTTACTGGCGAGCGATGAGCAGTTCTTC. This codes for CASSLLASDEQFF.

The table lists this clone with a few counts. The CDR3 sequence is CASSARGQGTDTQYF. The CDR3 nucleotides read TGTGCCAGCAGCGCCCGGGGTCAAGGCACAGATACGCAGTATTTT. This chain connects TRBV7-2 to TRBJ2-3; tentatively, D is TRBD2 (5 bases). This CDR3 comprises 15 residues. Trimming left V 5 bases short and J 1 base short, with 13 bases between. CDR1 and CDR2 from the germline V gene are SGHTA and FQGNSA.

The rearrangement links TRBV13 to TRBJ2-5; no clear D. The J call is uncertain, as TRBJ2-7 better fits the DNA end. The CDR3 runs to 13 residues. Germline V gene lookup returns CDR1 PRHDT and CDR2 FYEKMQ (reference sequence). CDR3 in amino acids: CASSRTRVYEQYF. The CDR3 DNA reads TGTGCCAGCAGCCGTACGCGCGTATACGAGCAGTACTTC.

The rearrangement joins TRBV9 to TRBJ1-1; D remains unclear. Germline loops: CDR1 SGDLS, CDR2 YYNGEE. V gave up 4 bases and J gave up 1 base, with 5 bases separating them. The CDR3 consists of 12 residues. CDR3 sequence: CASSPTNTEAFF. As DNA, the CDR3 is TGTGCCAGCAGCCCTACGAACACTGAAGCTTTCTTT.

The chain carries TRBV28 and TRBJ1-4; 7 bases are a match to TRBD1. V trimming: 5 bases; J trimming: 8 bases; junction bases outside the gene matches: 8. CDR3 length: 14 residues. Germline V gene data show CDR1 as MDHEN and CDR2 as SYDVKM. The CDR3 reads CASSIQGGPEKLFF. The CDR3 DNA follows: TGTGCCAGCAGTATTCAAGGGGGCCCCGAAAAACTGTTTTTT.

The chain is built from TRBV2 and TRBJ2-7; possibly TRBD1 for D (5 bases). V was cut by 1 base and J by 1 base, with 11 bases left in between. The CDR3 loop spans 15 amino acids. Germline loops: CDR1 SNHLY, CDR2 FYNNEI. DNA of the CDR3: TGTGCCAGCAGTGAAGAGGGGATGGCTTCCTACGAGCAGTACTTC. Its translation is CASSEEGMASYEQYF.